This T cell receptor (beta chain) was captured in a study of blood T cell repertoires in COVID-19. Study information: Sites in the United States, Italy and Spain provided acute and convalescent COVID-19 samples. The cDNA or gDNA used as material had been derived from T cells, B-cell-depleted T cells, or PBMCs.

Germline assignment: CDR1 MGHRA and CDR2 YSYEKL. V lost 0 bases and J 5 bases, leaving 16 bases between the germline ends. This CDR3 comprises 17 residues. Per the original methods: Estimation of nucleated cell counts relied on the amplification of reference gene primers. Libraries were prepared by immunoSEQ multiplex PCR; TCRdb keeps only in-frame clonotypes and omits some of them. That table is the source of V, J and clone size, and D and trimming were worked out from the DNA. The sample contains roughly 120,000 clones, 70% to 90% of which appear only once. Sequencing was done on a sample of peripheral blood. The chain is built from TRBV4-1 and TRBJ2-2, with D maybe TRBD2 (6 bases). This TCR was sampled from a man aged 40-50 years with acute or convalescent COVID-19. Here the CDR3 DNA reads TGCGCCAGCAGCCAAGATCGAATGTCTCGGGGGACCGGGGAGCTGTTTTTT. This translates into CASSQDRMSRGTGELFF.